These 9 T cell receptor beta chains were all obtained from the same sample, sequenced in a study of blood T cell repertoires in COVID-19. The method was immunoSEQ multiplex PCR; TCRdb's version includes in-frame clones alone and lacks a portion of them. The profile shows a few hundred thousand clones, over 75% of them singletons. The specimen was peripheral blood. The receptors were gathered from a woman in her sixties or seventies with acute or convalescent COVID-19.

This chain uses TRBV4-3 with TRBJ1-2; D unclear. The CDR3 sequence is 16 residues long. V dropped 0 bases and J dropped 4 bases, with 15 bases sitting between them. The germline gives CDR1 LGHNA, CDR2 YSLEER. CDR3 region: CASSQDPVSRGYGYTF. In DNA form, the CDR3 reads TGCGCCAGCAGCCAAGATCCGGTCTCACGCGGCTATGGCTACACCTTC.

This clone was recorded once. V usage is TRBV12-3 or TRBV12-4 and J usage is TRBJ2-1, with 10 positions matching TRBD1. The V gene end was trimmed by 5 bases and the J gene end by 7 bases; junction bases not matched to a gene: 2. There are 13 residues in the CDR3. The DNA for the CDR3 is TGTGCCAGCAGTCCGGGACAGGGGAATGAGCAGTTCTTC. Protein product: CASSPGQGNEQFF.

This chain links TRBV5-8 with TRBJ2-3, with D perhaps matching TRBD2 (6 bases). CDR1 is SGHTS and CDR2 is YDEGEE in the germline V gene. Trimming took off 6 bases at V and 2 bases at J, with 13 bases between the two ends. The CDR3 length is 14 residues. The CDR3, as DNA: TGTGCCAGCACCATGGGACTTTACACAGATACGCAGTATTTT. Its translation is CASTMGLYTDTQYF.

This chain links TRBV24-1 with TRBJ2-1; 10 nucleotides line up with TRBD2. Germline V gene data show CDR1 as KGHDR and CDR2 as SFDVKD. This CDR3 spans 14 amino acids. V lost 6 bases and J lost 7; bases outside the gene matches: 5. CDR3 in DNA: TGTGCCACCAGTCCTAGCGGGAGAAATAATGAGCAGTTCTTC. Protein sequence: CATSPSGRNNEQFF.

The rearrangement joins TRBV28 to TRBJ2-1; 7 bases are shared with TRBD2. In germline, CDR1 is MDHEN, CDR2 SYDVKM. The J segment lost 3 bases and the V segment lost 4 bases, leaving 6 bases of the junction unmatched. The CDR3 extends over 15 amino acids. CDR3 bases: TGTGCCAGCAGTTCCTCGGGGGGAGGCTACAATGAGCAGTTCTTC. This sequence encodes CASSSSGGGYNEQFF.

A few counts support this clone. CDR3 coding DNA: TGTGCCAGCAGCGAGGGACAGGACTTTCCCTACGAGCAGTACTTC. Its protein is CASSEGQDFPYEQYF. The chain employs TRBV9 and TRBJ2-7; the match to TRBD1 covers 8 bases. The trim removed 3 bases at V and 2 bases at J, leaving 7 bases unmatched. The CDR3 length is 15 residues. From germline, CDR1 is SGDLS and CDR2 YYNGEE.

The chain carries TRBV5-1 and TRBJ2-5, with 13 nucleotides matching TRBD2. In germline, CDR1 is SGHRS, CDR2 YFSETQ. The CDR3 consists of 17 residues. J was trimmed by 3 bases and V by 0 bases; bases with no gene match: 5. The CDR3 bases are TGCGCCAGCAGCTTGGGAGGGGGACTAGCGGGAAAAGAGACCCAGTACTTC. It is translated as CASSLGGGLAGKETQYF.

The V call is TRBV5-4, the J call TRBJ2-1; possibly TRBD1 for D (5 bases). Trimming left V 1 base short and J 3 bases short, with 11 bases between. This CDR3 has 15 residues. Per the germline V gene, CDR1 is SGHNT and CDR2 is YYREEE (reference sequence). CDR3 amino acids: CASSLSAGNYNEQFF. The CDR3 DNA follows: TGTGCCAGCAGCTTGTCGGCAGGGAACTACAATGAGCAGTTCTTC.

The CDR3 sequence is CATSSAGTISNQPQHF. CDR3 nucleotide sequence: TGTGCCACCAGCAGCGCCGGGACAATAAGCAATCAGCCCCAGCATTTT. The V call is TRBV15, the J call TRBJ1-5; maybe TRBD1 (6 bases). Trimming pared 3 bases from V and 1 base from J, leaving 13 bases between. This CDR3 region has 16 residues. Germline values: CDR1 LNHNV, CDR2 YYDKDF (reference sequence).